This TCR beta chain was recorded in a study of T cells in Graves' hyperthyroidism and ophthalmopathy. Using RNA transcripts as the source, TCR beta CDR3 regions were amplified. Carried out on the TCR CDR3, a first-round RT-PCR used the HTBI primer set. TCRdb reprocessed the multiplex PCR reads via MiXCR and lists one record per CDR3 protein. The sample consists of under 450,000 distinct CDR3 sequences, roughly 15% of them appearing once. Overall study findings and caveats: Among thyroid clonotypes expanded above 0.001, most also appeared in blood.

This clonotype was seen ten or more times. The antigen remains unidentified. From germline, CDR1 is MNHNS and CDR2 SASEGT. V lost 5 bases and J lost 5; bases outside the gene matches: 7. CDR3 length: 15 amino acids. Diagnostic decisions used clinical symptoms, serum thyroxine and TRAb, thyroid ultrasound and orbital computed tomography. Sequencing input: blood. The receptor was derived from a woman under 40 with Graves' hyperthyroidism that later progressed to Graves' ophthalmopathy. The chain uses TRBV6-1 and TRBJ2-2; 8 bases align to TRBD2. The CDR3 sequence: CASSYTGGLTGELFF. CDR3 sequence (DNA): TGTGCCAGCAGTTACACGGGGGGGCTAACCGGGGAGCTGTTTTTT.